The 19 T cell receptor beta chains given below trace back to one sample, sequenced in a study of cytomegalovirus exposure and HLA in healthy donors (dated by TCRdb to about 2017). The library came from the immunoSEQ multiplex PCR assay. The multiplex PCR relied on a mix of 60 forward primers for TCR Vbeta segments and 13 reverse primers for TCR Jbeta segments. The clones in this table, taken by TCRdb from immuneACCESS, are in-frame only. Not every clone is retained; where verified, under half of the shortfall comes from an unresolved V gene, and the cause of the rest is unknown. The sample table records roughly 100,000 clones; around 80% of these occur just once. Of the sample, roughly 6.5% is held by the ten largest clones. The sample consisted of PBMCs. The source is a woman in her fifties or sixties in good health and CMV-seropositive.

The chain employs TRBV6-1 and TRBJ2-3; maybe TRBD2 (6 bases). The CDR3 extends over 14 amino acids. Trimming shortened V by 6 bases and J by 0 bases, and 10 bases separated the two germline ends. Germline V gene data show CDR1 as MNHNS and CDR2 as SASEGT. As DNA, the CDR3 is TGTGCCAGCAGGTTTGGGGGGAGCACAGATACGCAGTATTTT. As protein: CASRFGGSTDTQYF.

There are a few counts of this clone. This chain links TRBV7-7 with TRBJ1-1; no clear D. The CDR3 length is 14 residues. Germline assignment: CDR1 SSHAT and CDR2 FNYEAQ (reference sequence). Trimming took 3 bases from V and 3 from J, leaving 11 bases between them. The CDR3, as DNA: TGTGCCAGCAGCTTGGGAGGTCCGGACACTGAAGCTTTCTTT. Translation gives CASSLGGPDTEAFF.

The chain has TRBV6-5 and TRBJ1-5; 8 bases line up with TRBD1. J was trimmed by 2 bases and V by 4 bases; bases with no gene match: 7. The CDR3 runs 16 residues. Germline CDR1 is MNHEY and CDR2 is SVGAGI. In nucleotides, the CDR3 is TGTGCCAGCAGTTCTCAGGGGGCGAAGGGCAATCAGCCCCAGCATTTT. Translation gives CASSSQGAKGNQPQHF.

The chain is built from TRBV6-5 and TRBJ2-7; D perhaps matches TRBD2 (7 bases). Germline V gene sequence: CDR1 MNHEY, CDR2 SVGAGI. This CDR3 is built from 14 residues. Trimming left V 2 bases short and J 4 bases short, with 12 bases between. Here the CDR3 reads CASSYGGGAYEQYF. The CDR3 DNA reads TGTGCCAGCAGTTACGGGGGGGGCGCGTACGAGCAGTACTTC.

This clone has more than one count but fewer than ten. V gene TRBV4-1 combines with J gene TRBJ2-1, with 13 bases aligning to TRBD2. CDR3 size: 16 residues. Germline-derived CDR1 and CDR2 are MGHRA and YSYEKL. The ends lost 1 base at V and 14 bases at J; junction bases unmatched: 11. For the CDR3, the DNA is TGCGCCAGCAGCCAAGTGGTAGTGACTAGCGGGGGGTCCAAGTTCTTC. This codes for CASSQVVVTSGGSKFF.

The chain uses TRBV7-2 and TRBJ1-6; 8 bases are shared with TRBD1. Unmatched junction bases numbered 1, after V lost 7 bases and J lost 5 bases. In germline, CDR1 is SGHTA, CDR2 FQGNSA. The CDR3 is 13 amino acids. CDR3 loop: CASKGQDNSPLHF. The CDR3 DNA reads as TGTGCCAGCAAGGGACAGGATAATTCACCCCTCCACTTT.

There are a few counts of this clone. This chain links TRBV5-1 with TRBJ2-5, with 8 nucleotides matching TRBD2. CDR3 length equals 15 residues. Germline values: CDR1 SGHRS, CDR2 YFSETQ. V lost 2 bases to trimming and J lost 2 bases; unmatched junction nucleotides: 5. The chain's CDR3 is CASSFSRGGQETQYF. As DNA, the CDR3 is TGCGCCAGCAGCTTCTCCCGGGGGGGGCAAGAGACCCAGTACTTC.

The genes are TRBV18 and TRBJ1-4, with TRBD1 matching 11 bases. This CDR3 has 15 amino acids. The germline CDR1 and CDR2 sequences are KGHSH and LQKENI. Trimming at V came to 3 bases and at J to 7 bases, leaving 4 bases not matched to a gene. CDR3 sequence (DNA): TGTGCCAGCTCACCCACCGGGACAGGGGGTGAAAAACTGTTTTTT. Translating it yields CASSPTGTGGEKLFF.

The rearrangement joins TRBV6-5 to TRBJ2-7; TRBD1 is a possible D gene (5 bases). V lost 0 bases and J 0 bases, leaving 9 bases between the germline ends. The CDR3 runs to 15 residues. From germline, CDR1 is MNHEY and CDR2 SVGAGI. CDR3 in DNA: TGTGCCAGCAGTTACTCGAGTGACAGCTCCTACGAGCAGTACTTC. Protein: CASSYSSDSSYEQYF.

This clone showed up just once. This CDR3 is CASSPSGTGNYGYTF. In DNA form, the CDR3 reads TGTGCCAGCAGCCCCTCCGGGACAGGGAACTATGGCTACACCTTC. The chain uses TRBV27 and TRBJ1-2, with 9 bases aligning to TRBD1. Looked up from germline, CDR1 is MNHEY and CDR2 is SMNVEV (reference sequence). The CDR3 contains 15 residues. V was clipped by 6 bases and J by 2 bases; unmatched bases: 7.

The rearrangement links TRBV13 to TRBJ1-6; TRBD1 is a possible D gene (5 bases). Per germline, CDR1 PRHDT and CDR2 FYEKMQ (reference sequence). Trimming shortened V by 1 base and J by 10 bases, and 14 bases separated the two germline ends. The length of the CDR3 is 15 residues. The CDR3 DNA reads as TGTGCCAGCAGCTTAGAGGGGCGGGGGGTGTCACCCCTCCACTTT. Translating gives CASSLEGRGVSPLHF.

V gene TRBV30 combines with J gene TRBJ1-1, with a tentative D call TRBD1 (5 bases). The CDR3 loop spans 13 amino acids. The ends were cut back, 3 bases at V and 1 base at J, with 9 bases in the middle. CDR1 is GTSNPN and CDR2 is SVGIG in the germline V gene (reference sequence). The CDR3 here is CAWRTGGNTEAFF. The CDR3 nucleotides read TGTGCCTGGAGAACCGGGGGGAACACTGAAGCTTTCTTT.

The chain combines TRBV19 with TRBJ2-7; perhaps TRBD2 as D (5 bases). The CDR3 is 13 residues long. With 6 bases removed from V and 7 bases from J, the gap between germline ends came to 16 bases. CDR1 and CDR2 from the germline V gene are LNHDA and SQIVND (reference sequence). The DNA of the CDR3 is TGTGCCAGTAGGGGAGCTCTTCATACAGAGCAGTACTTC. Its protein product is CASRGALHTEQYF.

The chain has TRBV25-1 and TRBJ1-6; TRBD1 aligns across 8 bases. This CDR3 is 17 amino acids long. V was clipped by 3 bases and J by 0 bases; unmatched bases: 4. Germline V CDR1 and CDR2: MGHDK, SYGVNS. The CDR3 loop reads CASSDRQGASYNSPLHF. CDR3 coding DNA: TGTGCCAGCAGTGATCGTCAGGGGGCCTCCTATAATTCACCCCTCCACTTT.

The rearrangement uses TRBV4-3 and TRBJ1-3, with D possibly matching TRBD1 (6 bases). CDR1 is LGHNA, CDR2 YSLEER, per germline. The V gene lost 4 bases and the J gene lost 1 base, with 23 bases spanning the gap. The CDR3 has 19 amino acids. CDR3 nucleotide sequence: TGCGCCAGCAGCCTGGCGTCGGGGACCCTAGGGGGTTCTGGAAACACCATATATTTT. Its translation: CASSLASGTLGGSGNTIYF.

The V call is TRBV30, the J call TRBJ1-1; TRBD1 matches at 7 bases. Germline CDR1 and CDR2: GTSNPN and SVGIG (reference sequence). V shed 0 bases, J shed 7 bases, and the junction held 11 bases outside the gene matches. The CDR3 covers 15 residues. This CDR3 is CAWSVFVGGPFEAFF. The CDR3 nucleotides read TGTGCCTGGAGTGTATTTGTAGGGGGCCCTTTTGAAGCTTTCTTT.

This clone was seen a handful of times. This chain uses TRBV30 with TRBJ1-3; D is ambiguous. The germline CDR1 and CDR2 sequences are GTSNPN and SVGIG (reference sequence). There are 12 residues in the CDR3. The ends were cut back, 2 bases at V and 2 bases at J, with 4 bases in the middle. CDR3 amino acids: CAWSRTGNTIYF. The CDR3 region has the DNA TGTGCCTGGAGTCGTACTGGAAACACCATATATTTT.

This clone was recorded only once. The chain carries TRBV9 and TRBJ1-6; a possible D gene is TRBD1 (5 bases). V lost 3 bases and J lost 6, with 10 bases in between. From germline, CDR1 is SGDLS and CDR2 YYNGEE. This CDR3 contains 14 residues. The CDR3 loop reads CASSASGRNSPLHF. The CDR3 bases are TGTGCCAGCAGCGCTTCAGGGCGTAATTCACCCCTCCACTTT.

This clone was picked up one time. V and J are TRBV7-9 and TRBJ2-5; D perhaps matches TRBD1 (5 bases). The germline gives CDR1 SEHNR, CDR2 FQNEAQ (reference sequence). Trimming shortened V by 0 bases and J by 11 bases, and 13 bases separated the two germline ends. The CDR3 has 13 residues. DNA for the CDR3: TGTGCCAGCAGCTTAGCAGGGGCACAAGAGCAGTACTTC. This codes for CASSLAGAQEQYF. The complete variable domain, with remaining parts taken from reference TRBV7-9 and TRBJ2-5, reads DTGVSQNPRHKITKRGQNVTFRCDPISEHNRLYWYRQTLGQGPEFLTYFQNEAQLEKSRLLSDRFSAERPKGSFSTLEIQRTEQGDSAMYLCASSLAGAQEQYFGPGTRLLVL.